The clone carrying this TCR beta chain has ten or more counts. Its cognate antigen is unknown. This sample is drawn from a study of T cells in Graves' hyperthyroidism and ophthalmopathy. Trimming took 2 bases from V and 0 from J, leaving 5 bases between them. The CDR3 is made up of 14 amino acids. In germline, CDR1 is KGHSH, CDR2 LQKENI. The PBMCs had their origin in 10 ml of fresh peripheral blood. RNA transcripts yielded amplified TCR beta CDR3 regions. An initial round of RT-PCR targeting the TCR CDR3 relied on the HTBI primer set. Each CDR3 protein is one row after TCRdb ran MiXCR on the multiplex PCR reads. The sample contains 400,000 to 500,000 distinct CDR3 sequences, roughly an eighth of which appear only once. Overall study findings and caveats: Ophthalmopathy, which appeared later, was predicted by the model a median around 6.9 months before onset.

The J gene is TRBJ2-4, the V gene TRBV18; D gene unclear. Material for sequencing was blood. This clonotype originated in a woman between 18 and 29 years old with Graves' hyperthyroidism. CDR3 sequence (DNA): TGTGCCAGCTCACCAAACGGAGCCAAAAACATTCAGTACTTC. Its protein product is CASSPNGAKNIQYF.